This T cell receptor (beta chain) was recorded in a study of T cells in Graves' hyperthyroidism and ophthalmopathy. Whole-study findings and limits: The model anticipated ophthalmopathy a median approximately 6.5 months pre-onset.

The V gene lost 4 bases and the J gene lost 2 bases, with 12 bases spanning the gap. The germline gives CDR1 MNHEY, CDR2 SMNVEV (reference sequence). This CDR3 is built from 14 residues. In its sample, this clonotype was seen many times. What it binds is unknown. Amplification of TCR beta CDR3 regions used RNA as the template. First-round RT-PCR of the TCR CDR3 relied on the HTBI primer set. TCRdb processed the multiplex PCR reads anew with MiXCR; each CDR3 protein has one entry. This table holds 250,000 or so distinct CDR3 sequences, less than 15% found once. The clonotype was recovered from a woman aged 35 to 49 with Graves' hyperthyroidism that later progressed to Graves' ophthalmopathy. The V and J genes are TRBV27 and TRBJ2-7, with D possibly being TRBD2 (6 bases). Sequences were obtained from blood. In nucleotides, the CDR3 is TGTGCCAGCAGTTACGGCGGGGCCACCTACGAGCAGTACTTC. The encoded protein is CASSYGGATYEQYF.